The rows below give T cell receptor beta chains drawn from one sample of a study of blood T cell repertoires in COVID-19. Sequencing was performed with immunoSEQ multiplex PCR; in TCRdb, only in-frame clones are kept and a portion is missing. The sample has fewer than 150,000 clones, more than 80% seen once. The sample was peripheral blood. Receptors originate from a woman aged 80 or over in a cohort sampled during active or convalescent COVID-19. The CDR3 runs from the conserved cysteine through the conserved F or W. The D gene is left open where the match is weak. A row's size may be missing; if present it is once, few, many or a size class.

J gene | D gene | clone size | V gene | CDR3 protein | CDR3 DNA
TRBJ2-3 | TRBD2 | NA | TRBV3-1/TRBV3-2 | CASSHGRLSADTQYF | TGTGCCAGCAGCCACGGGAGGTTATCCGCAGATACGCAGTATTTT
TRBJ1-2 | TRBD1 | once | TRBV9 | CASSATGTGLSSRYGYTF | TGTGCCAGCAGCGCCACCGGGACAGGGCTCTCTAGTCGTTATGGCTACACCTTC
TRBJ2-1 | TRBD2 | few | TRBV6-4 | CASSDRRGGTAEQFF | TGTGCCAGCAGTGATAGGCGGGGGGGCACTGCTGAGCAGTTCTTC
TRBJ2-5 | TRBD2 | few | TRBV5-1 | CASSPTVGGGSQETQYF | TGCGCCAGCAGCCCAACGGTGGGCGGGGGGTCCCAAGAGACCCAGTACTTC
TRBJ2-5 | TRBD2 | NA | TRBV18 | CASSGLAGKQETQYF | TGTGCCAGCTCGGGACTAGCGGGGAAACAAGAGACCCAGTACTTC
TRBJ1-1 | NA | NA | TRBV7-6 | CASSLRGPPNTEAFF | TGTGCCAGCAGCTTAAGGGGTCCGCCGAACACTGAAGCTTTCTTT
TRBJ1-1 | TRBD1 | NA | TRBV30 | CAWLTGGVTEAFF | TGTGCCTGGCTTACAGGGGGCGTCACTGAAGCTTTCTTT
TRBJ1-6 | TRBD1 | NA | TRBV3-1/TRBV3-2 | CASSKTGSDSPLHF | TGTGCCAGCAGCAAGACAGGGTCGGATTCACCCCTCCACTTT
TRBJ1-1 | TRBD1 | NA | TRBV2 | CASTETGGVNTEAFF | TGTGCCAGCACCGAGACAGGGGGCGTGAACACTGAAGCTTTCTTT
TRBJ1-1 | TRBD1 | NA | TRBV23-1 | CASSRFCFPLSLTTGGASTEAFF | TGCGCCAGCAGTCGTTTTTGTTTTCCGTTGAGCCTTACAACAGGGGGCGCGAGCACTGAAGCTTTCTTT
TRBJ1-2 | NA | NA | TRBV4-1 | CASSQPGSGNYGYTF | TGCGCCAGCAGCCAACCGGGGTCTGGGAACTATGGCTACACCTTC
TRBJ2-1 | TRBD1 | NA | TRBV25-1 | CASSEYGTGGDEQFF | TGTGCCAGCAGTGAATATGGGACAGGGGGCGATGAGCAGTTCTTC
TRBJ1-1 | NA | NA | TRBV6-5 | CASSYSRQTNTEAFF | TGTGCCAGCAGTTACTCGAGACAGACGAACACTGAAGCTTTCTTT
TRBJ1-1 | TRBD1 | NA | TRBV10-3 | CAMKDRAITEAFF | TGTGCCATGAAGGACAGGGCCATCACTGAAGCTTTCTTT
TRBJ1-2 | NA | once | TRBV12-3/TRBV12-4 | CASTTEGFAGYTF | TGTGCCAGCACCACGGAGGGCTTTGCTGGCTACACCTTC
TRBJ2-1 | TRBD1 | once | TRBV19 | CASPSKWETGGNEQFF | TGTGCCAGCCCGTCCAAATGGGAAACAGGGGGCAATGAGCAGTTCTTC
TRBJ2-2 | NA | NA | TRBV14 | CASSARPGLRSYTGELFF | TGTGCCAGCAGCGCCCGTCCTGGACTGAGGAGTTACACCGGGGAGCTGTTTTTT
TRBJ2-3 | NA | NA | TRBV28 | CASRVSRGGRRFPDTQYF | TGTGCCAGCAGAGTTAGTCGAGGGGGAAGGAGGTTCCCAGATACGCAGTATTTT
TRBJ2-2 | TRBD2 | NA | TRBV5-1 | CASSPLAGGNTGELFF | TGCGCCAGCAGTCCCCTCGCGGGGGGGAACACCGGGGAGCTGTTTTTT
TRBJ1-2 | NA | NA | TRBV5-1 | CASSGRVGYGYTF | TGCGCCAGCAGCGGGCGGGTAGGCTATGGCTACACCTTC
TRBJ1-4 | NA | NA | TRBV5-1 | CASSLTLANEKLFF | TGCGCCAGCAGCCTGACACTTGCTAATGAAAAACTGTTTTTT
TRBJ2-3 | TRBD2 | NA | TRBV6-1 | CASSDVGTSGAPDTQYF | TGTGCCAGCAGTGACGTTGGGACTAGCGGGGCTCCAGATACGCAGTATTTT
TRBJ1-5 | NA | few | TRBV4-1 | CASSPRPRGSNNQPQHF | TGCGCCAGCAGCCCCCGACCACGGGGGAGTAACAATCAGCCCCAGCATTTT
TRBJ1-1 | NA | NA | TRBV3-1/TRBV3-2 | CASSQWGPGTEAFF | TGTGCCAGCAGCCAGTGGGGGCCGGGCACTGAAGCTTTCTTT
TRBJ1-1 | NA | NA | TRBV27 | CASSWGVATEAFF | TGTGCCAGCAGTTGGGGGGTTGCCACTGAAGCTTTCTTT
TRBJ2-1 | TRBD1 | few | TRBV9 | CASSEYTGTGGTNEQFF | TGTGCCAGCAGCGAGTATACCGGGACAGGGGGCACAAATGAGCAGTTCTTC
TRBJ1-5 | NA | NA | TRBV2 | CASSEAEAQPQHF | TGTGCCAGCAGTGAAGCAGAGGCCCAGCCCCAGCATTTT
TRBJ1-5 | TRBD1 | NA | TRBV19 | CASSQFPGQVRGQPQHF | TGTGCCAGTAGTCAATTCCCCGGACAGGTACGGGGTCAGCCCCAGCATTTT
TRBJ2-1 | NA | NA | TRBV28 | CASSLWGQGSYNEQFF | TGTGCCAGCAGTTTATGGGGGCAGGGGTCCTACAATGAGCAGTTCTTC
TRBJ1-6 | NA | NA | TRBV28 | CASSSSVDWSNSPLHF | TGTGCCAGCAGTTCAAGCGTGGACTGGTCGAATTCACCCCTCCACTTT
TRBJ1-2 | NA | NA | TRBV19 | CASSRGPANYGYTF | TGTGCCAGTAGTCGCGGGCCTGCTAACTATGGCTACACCTTC
TRBJ2-2 | NA | NA | TRBV14 | CASSQTGMRELFF | TGTGCCAGCAGCCAAACAGGGATGCGGGAGCTGTTTTTT
TRBJ1-2 | NA | NA | TRBV19 | CASSIPETYGYTF | TGTGCCAGTAGTATTCCAGAGACATATGGCTACACCTTC
TRBJ2-3 | NA | NA | TRBV28 | CASRRGGATDTQYF | TGTGCCAGCCGGAGGGGGGGGGCGACAGATACGCAGTATTTT
TRBJ2-3 | NA | NA | TRBV14 | CASSLRSADTQYF | TGTGCCAGCAGCCTACGTTCGGCAGATACGCAGTATTTT
TRBJ2-2 | TRBD1 | NA | TRBV5-1 | CASSLMDRGLNTGELFF | TGCGCCAGCAGCTTAATGGACAGGGGGCTAAACACCGGGGAGCTGTTTTTT
TRBJ1-1 | TRBD1 | once | TRBV28 | CASRTGTGGYNTEAFF | TGTGCCAGCAGGACCGGGACAGGGGGCTATAACACTGAAGCTTTCTTT
TRBJ1-3 | TRBD1 | NA | TRBV5-1 | CASSYLTGGSAGNTIYF | TGCGCCAGCAGCTACTTAACAGGGGGCTCGGCTGGAAACACCATATATTTT